Below, 22 T cell receptor beta chains from the same sample are listed, as sequenced in a study of blood T cell repertoires in COVID-19. Profiled with immunoSEQ multiplex PCR; TCRdb holds only in-frame clones, not every one. The table shows about 310,000 clones, with roughly 87% occurring only once. The sample was peripheral blood. Receptors originate from a man aged 50-60 years with active or convalescent COVID-19.

This clone was seen a few times. The rearrangement uses TRBV6-5 and TRBJ1-5; weak D call: TRBD1 (6 bases). Trimming stripped 5 bases from V and 0 bases from J, with 8 bases between. The CDR3 spans 14 residues. Per germline, CDR1 MNHEY and CDR2 SVGAGI. CDR3 coding DNA: TGTGCCAGCAGTACAGGGTATAGCAATCAGCCCCAGCATTTT. Protein product: CASSTGYSNQPQHF.

This clone showed up just a few times. The gene calls are TRBV28 and TRBJ1-6; D call uncertain. Germline CDR1 is MDHEN and CDR2 is SYDVKM. The V and J ends lost 7 bases and 7 bases respectively, with 14 bases between them. There are 14 residues in the CDR3. The CDR3 sequence is CASTRVIFNSPLHF. CDR3 sequence (DNA): TGTGCCAGCACCCGGGTGATTTTCAATTCACCCCTCCACTTT.

The chain couples TRBV2 to TRBJ2-3; no clear D. CDR3 length: 13 amino acids. Germline V gene sequence: CDR1 SNHLY, CDR2 FYNNEI. V was shortened by 3 bases and J by 8 bases, with 12 bases between the two germline ends. DNA of the CDR3: TGTGCCAGCAGTGAGTCGTCCGGAGCTACGCAGTATTTT. It specifies CASSESSGATQYF. Full variable domain (remainder filled in from reference TRBV2 and TRBJ2-3): EPEVTQTPSHQVTQMGQEVILRCVPISNHLYFYWYRQILGQKVEFLVSFYNNEISEKSEIFDDQFSVERPDGSNFTLKIRSTKLEDSAMYFCASSESSGATQYFGPGTRLTVL.

This clone was observed a single time. A junction boundary mismatches the germline segment, possibly from a read error. The chain combines TRBV6-4 with TRBJ1-1; 9 nucleotides align to TRBD1. CDR3 length equals 13 residues. Looked up from germline, CDR1 is MRHNA and CDR2 is SNTAGT. For the CDR3, the DNA is TGTGCCAGCAGTCCAGCCGGGACAGGGTCTGAGGTCTTT. Translated: CASSPAGTGSEVF.

The chain has TRBV7-9 and TRBJ2-5; D perhaps matches TRBD2 (7 bases). CDR3 length: 16 amino acids. Germline V gives CDR1 SEHNR, CDR2 FQNEAQ (reference sequence). The V gene lost 4 bases and the J gene lost 5 bases, with 20 bases spanning the gap. In nucleotides, the CDR3 is TGTGCCAGCAGCTCCCTCAGAGGGAGGGGGTGGGAGACCCAGTACTTC. Its protein is CASSSLRGRGWETQYF.

V is TRBV7-9 and J is TRBJ2-3; 13 nucleotides agree with TRBD2. Losses at the gene ends were 0 bases for V and 2 bases for J; bases not matched to a gene: 2. CDR3 length equals 17 residues. CDR1 is SEHNR, CDR2 FQNEAQ, per germline (reference sequence). CDR3 loop: CASSLALAGGHTDTQYF. CDR3 coding DNA: TGTGCCAGCAGCTTAGCACTAGCGGGAGGGCACACAGATACGCAGTATTTT.

The chain combines TRBV6-5 with TRBJ2-3, with TRBD2 identical over 8 bases. This CDR3 has 14 amino acids. CDR1 is MNHEY and CDR2 is SVGAGI in the germline V gene. With 8 bases clipped from V and 4 bases from J, the junction kept 8 bases outside the gene matches. The CDR3 protein is CASREGLEPDTQYF. In DNA form, the CDR3 reads TGTGCCAGCCGGGAGGGACTTGAACCAGATACGCAGTATTTT.

The rearrangement joins TRBV2 to TRBJ2-7; D is possibly TRBD1 (6 bases). Trimming cost V 5 bases and J 7 bases, with 15 bases left between them. CDR3 length: 13 amino acids. The germline V gene encodes CDR1 SNHLY and CDR2 FYNNEI. CDR3 region: CASSPYTGLEQYF. CDR3 DNA: TGTGCCAGCAGTCCTTACACAGGGCTAGAGCAGTACTTC.

This clone appeared a single time. This chain connects TRBV6-2 or TRBV6-3 to TRBJ1-2, with 8 bases identical to TRBD1. From germline, CDR1 is MNHEY and CDR2 SVGEGT. After removal of 5 bases from V and 8 bases from J, the junction contained 7 bases not matched to a gene. The CDR3 sequence is 13 residues long. In nucleotides, the CDR3 is TGTGCCAGCAGTGCCGGGACAGGTCTAGGCTACACCTTC. Protein: CASSAGTGLGYTF.

The gene calls are TRBV5-6 and TRBJ1-2; D is unclear. The CDR3 totals 12 residues. Germline lookup yields CDR1 SGHDT and CDR2 YYEEEE. V was pared by 0 bases and J by 8 bases, with 8 bases between. The CDR3 sequence: CASSLALQGYTF. The CDR3 DNA follows: TGTGCCAGCAGCTTGGCCCTACAGGGCTACACCTTC.

This clone was seen just once. The rearrangement links TRBV28 to TRBJ2-7; TRBD2 aligns across 10 bases. J lost 2 bases, V lost 6 bases, and 4 bases had no gene match. The CDR3 covers 14 residues. CDR1 and CDR2 (germline): MDHEN, SYDVKM. For the CDR3, the DNA is TGTGCCAGCAGGGAAGCGGGAGGGCCCTACGAGCAGTACTTC. Translated, it gives CASREAGGPYEQYF.

The chain links TRBV5-4 to TRBJ1-6, with D perhaps TRBD1 (6 bases). V lost 5 bases and J lost 7, with 13 bases in between. The CDR3 totals 14 residues. CDR1 is SGHNT, CDR2 YYREEE, per germline (reference sequence). The CDR3 sequence is CASRVGQINSPLHF. CDR3 DNA sequence: TGTGCCAGCAGGGTGGGACAAATCAATTCACCCCTCCACTTT.

Details on this clone: This sample includes further DNA sequences coding for the same CDR3. The V gene is TRBV7-3, the J gene TRBJ1-1; D possibly corresponds to TRBD1 (6 bases). Germline V gene lookup returns CDR1 SGHTA and CDR2 FQGTGA. Trimming shortened V by 0 bases and J by 3 bases, and 8 bases separated the two germline ends. The CDR3 is 14 residues long. This CDR3 is CASSLTGGDTEAFF. The CDR3 DNA reads TGTGCCAGCAGCTTAACAGGGGGGGACACTGAAGCTTTCTTT.

This chain connects TRBV6-2 or TRBV6-3 to TRBJ2-7; tentatively, D is TRBD2 (5 bases). The CDR3 extends over 14 amino acids. Per germline, CDR1 MNHEY and CDR2 SVGEGT. Trimming pared 6 bases from V and 3 bases from J, leaving 15 bases between. The CDR3 DNA reads as TGTGCCAGCAGCCCTCGGGGATGGGTCTACGAGCAGTACTTC. It codes for CASSPRGWVYEQYF.

This clone was counted a single time. The rearrangement links TRBV12-3 or TRBV12-4 to TRBJ1-1; unclear D gene. The ends were cut back, 6 bases at V and 4 bases at J, with 9 bases in the middle. The CDR3 length is 12 residues. As DNA, the CDR3 is TGTGCCAGCAGCCGAGCAGGCACTGAAGCTTTCTTT. It yields the protein CASSRAGTEAFF.

CDR3 nucleotide sequence: TGTGCCAGCAAGACTAGCGGGGTAAACAATGAGCAGTTCTTC. Its protein product is CASKTSGVNNEQFF. The J gene is TRBJ2-1, the V gene TRBV7-2, with TRBD2 matching over 11 bases. The CDR3 is made up of 14 amino acids. Per germline, CDR1 SGHTA and CDR2 FQGNSA. V lost 7 bases to trimming and J lost 5 bases; unmatched junction nucleotides: 4.

V is TRBV21-1 and J is TRBJ1-6; the table assigns TRBD1, which was not confirmed against the DNA. TRBV21-1 is termed a pseudogene. The CDR3 sequence is 18 residues long. CDR3 amino acids: CASSKWVQGFSYNSPLHF. The CDR3 DNA reads TGTGCCAGCAGCAAATGGGTCCAGGGGTTCTCCTATAATTCACCCCTCCACTTT.

This sequence joins TRBV4-1 and TRBJ1-4; 8 bases agree with TRBD1. Looked up from germline, CDR1 is MGHRA and CDR2 is YSYEKL. Losses at the gene ends were 4 bases for V and 8 bases for J; bases not matched to a gene: 6. This CDR3 is built from 14 residues. CDR3 sequence reads: CASSRPGGREKLFF. CDR3 nucleotides: TGCGCCAGCAGCCGCCCAGGGGGCAGAGAAAAACTGTTTTTT.

The rearrangement joins TRBV11-2 to TRBJ1-2; D unclear. V was trimmed by 5 bases and J by 0 bases, leaving 10 bases between them. The CDR3 is made up of 14 amino acids. The germline gives CDR1 SGHAT, CDR2 FQNNGV. The CDR3 is CASSARSSNYGYTF. For the CDR3, the DNA is TGTGCCAGCAGCGCTCGTAGTTCTAACTATGGCTACACCTTC.

This sequence joins TRBV4-1 and TRBJ1-6; possibly TRBD1 for D (6 bases). Trimming pared 0 bases from V and 4 bases from J, leaving 13 bases between. The CDR3 consists of 17 residues. Germline-derived CDR1 and CDR2 are MGHRA and YSYEKL. The CDR3 DNA sequence: TGCGCCAGCAGCCAAGAGCTCCTGGGACATTATAATTCACCCCTCCACTTT. This translates into CASSQELLGHYNSPLHF.

This clone was detected once. V gene TRBV30 combines with J gene TRBJ1-5; a weak D match, TRBD1 (6 bases). Trimming removed 0 bases at V and 10 bases at J, with 13 bases between. The CDR3 spans 13 residues. Germline values: CDR1 GTSNPN, CDR2 SVGIG (reference sequence). The CDR3 reads CAWSVSGGGPQHF. CDR3 DNA sequence: TGTGCCTGGAGTGTAAGTGGGGGCGGTCCCCAGCATTTT.

The CDR3 DNA is TGCGCCAGCAGCTTGGGACAGGAATGGGACGAGCAGTACTTC. Amino acids: CASSLGQEWDEQYF. The genes are TRBV5-1 and TRBJ2-7, with a weak D call TRBD1 (6 bases). V shed 0 bases and J shed 5 bases, with 12 bases lying between them. Germline V CDR1 and CDR2: SGHRS, YFSETQ. This CDR3 has 14 residues.